Following are 5 T cell receptor beta chains from one sample sequenced in a study of cytomegalovirus exposure and HLA in healthy donors (dated by TCRdb to the late 2010s). Libraries were prepared through the immunoSEQ multiplex PCR assay. The multiplex PCR relied on a mix of 60 forward primers for TCR Vbeta segments and 13 reverse primers for TCR Jbeta segments. TCRdb took over this immuneACCESS table, retaining in-frame rearrangements with V and J assigned. Such tables are incomplete; in checked studies, under half of the missing clones stem from an unresolved V gene, and the remainder is unexplained. The sample yields 120,000 or so clones; roughly two thirds were counted once. The ten largest clones represent 1.5% to 2% of the sample. Specimen: PBMCs. All receptors derive from a young man in good health and CMV-seropositive.

This clone was observed a single time. The chain combines TRBV7-2 with TRBJ2-3; 8 bases agree with TRBD2. This CDR3 spans 14 amino acids. The germline CDR1 and CDR2 sequences are SGHTA and FQGNSA. The V and J ends lost 2 bases and 5 bases, in that order; junction bases with no gene match: 3. Written as DNA, the CDR3 is TGTGCCAGCAGCTTATCGGGAGGGGTAGATACGCAGTATTTT. Protein product: CASSLSGGVDTQYF.

This chain connects TRBV5-1 to TRBJ1-2; 7 bases map to TRBD1. This CDR3 has 15 residues. Germline trimming cut 0 bases from V and 4 bases from J; bases unmatched to any gene: 6. From germline, CDR1 is SGHRS and CDR2 YFSETQ. CDR3 residues: CASSLEGASLYGYTF. The CDR3 DNA follows: TGCGCCAGCAGCTTGGAGGGGGCGAGCCTCTATGGCTACACCTTC.

This clone was picked up one time. The chain couples TRBV28 to TRBJ2-1, with 7 bases aligning to TRBD2. The CDR3 totals 15 residues. V lost 7 bases and J lost 5; bases outside the gene matches: 11. The germline V gene encodes CDR1 MDHEN and CDR2 SYDVKM. CDR3 residues: CASIPGGFRDNEQFF. CDR3 DNA sequence: TGTGCCAGCATACCGGGAGGATTCCGTGACAATGAGCAGTTCTTC. Using reference TRBV28 and TRBJ2-1 for the parts outside the CDR3, the full variable domain is DVKVTQSSRYLVKRTGEKVFLECVQDMDHENMFWYRQDPGLGLRLIYFSYDVKMKEKGDIPEGYSVSREKKERFSLILESASTNQTSMYLCASIPGGFRDNEQFFGPGTRLTVL.

The rearrangement joins TRBV6-5 to TRBJ1-1; possibly TRBD1 for D (5 bases). The germline V and J ends were trimmed by 4 bases and 10 bases, with 10 bases remaining between them. CDR3 size: 11 residues. Germline CDR1 and CDR2: MNHEY and SVGAGI. The CDR3 loop reads CASSLRGGAFF. CDR3 DNA: TGTGCCAGCAGTTTGCGGGGGGGAGCTTTCTTT.

This chain links TRBV19 with TRBJ2-7, with TRBD2 identical over 11 bases. V dropped 5 bases and J dropped 4; count of bases not matched to a gene: 7. This CDR3 comprises 15 residues. Germline V CDR1 and CDR2: LNHDA, SQIVND (reference sequence). CDR3 DNA sequence: TGTGCCAGTAGTTTCTACGGGACTAGCGGATACGAGCAGTACTTC. Translation gives CASSFYGTSGYEQYF.